This T cell receptor beta chain was profiled in a study of blood T cell repertoires in COVID-19. Study information: The United States, Italy and Spain supplied acute and convalescent COVID-19 samples. T cells, B-cell-depleted T cells, or PBMCs supplied cDNA or gDNA.

Original data processing: Amplification of reference gene primers was used by the study to estimate nucleated cell counts. Clones were read by immunoSEQ multiplex PCR, and TCRdb kept only the in-frame ones, dropping some. Clone size and V and J calls were adopted from that table, with D and trimming inferred from the DNA. The repertoire holds 400,000 or so clones, with 80% to 90% as singletons. Cohorts were based on clinical histories the participants reported. The V end lost 3 bases, the J end lost 5 bases, and 17 bases lay between the germline ends. The CDR3 length is 14 residues. Per germline, CDR1 DFQATT and CDR2 SNEGSKA (reference sequence).

The sequence was collected from a man aged 40-55 years in a cohort exposed to, infected with or recovered from COVID-19 (not recorded which). V usage is TRBV20-1 and J usage is TRBJ2-7; possible D gene TRBD1, 5 bases. Sequencing was done on a sample of PBMCs or T cells enriched from blood (not recorded which). CDR3 protein: CSASRAPSGNEQYF. In DNA, the CDR3 is TGCAGTGCTAGTAGGGCCCCCTCAGGGAACGAGCAGTACTTC.